Listed below are T cell receptor beta chains from one sample, sequenced in a study of Graves' ophthalmopathy and Graves' hyperthyroidism. TCRdb ran MiXCR on the multiplex PCR reads and lists one entry per CDR3 protein. This table has over a million distinct CDR3 sequences, about two fifths appearing once. The sample taken for sequencing was peripheral blood or thyroid tissue (not recorded which). Every receptor here comes from an adult man with Graves' hyperthyroidism. Both conserved end residues are part of each CDR3. Fields, in order: D gene, CDR3 length, clone size, J gene, V gene, CDR3 protein, CDR3 DNA. D genes are given only for firm matches. The listing skips clone size in some rows; elsewhere it reads once, few, many or a size class.

. 12 many TRBJ1-1 TRBV2 CASCDTNTEAFF TGTGCCAGCTGCGATACAAACACTGAAGCTTTCTTT
TRBD2 16 . TRBJ2-2 TRBV7-2 CASGSSGIPNTGELFF TGTGCCAGCGGCAGCAGCGGGATACCGAACACCGGGGAGCTGTTTTTT
. 13 many TRBJ2-7 TRBV9 CASSVSSVGEQYF TGTGCCAGCAGCGTTTCCTCAGTTGGGGAGCAGTACTTC
TRBD1 16 . TRBJ1-2 TRBV7-9 CASKYPGQERLWSYTF TGTGCCAGTAAGTATCCAGGACAGGAGCGACTATGGAGCTACACCTTC
. 16 few TRBJ2-7 TRBV20-1 CSARERGASFGVEQYF TGCAGTGCTAGAGAACGGGGAGCTAGCTTTGGGGTCGAGCAGTACTTC
. 12 . TRBJ2-5 TRBV2 CASSVDVETQYF TGTGCCAGCAGTGTAGATGTAGAGACCCAGTACTTC
. 16 few TRBJ1-5 TRBV12-3/TRBV12-4 CASSIGGQGSNQPQHF TGTGCCAGCAGTATAGGAGGCCAGGGTAGCAATCAGCCCCAGCATTTT
. 18 . TRBJ1-2 TRBV19 CASRTTSGPRISNYGYTF TGTGCCAGTAGAACGACCTCGGGGCCAAGGATCTCTAACTATGGCTACACCTTC
TRBD1 16 many TRBJ2-6 TRBV24-1 CATSGQGAPGANVLTF TGTGCCACCAGCGGACAGGGGGCGCCTGGGGCCAACGTCCTGACTTTC
. 12 . TRBJ1-1 TRBV20-1 CSARDMGAEAFF TGCAGTGCTAGAGACATGGGGGCTGAAGCTTTCTTT
. 16 many TRBJ2-5 TRBV7-8 CASSLVVQGGKETQYF TGTGCCAGCAGCTTAGTCGTACAGGGAGGGAAGGAGACCCAGTACTTC
TRBD2 18 . TRBJ2-7 TRBV7-2 CASSLVPGMGTSFYEQYF TGTGCCAGCAGCTTAGTCCCGGGGATGGGGACTAGTTTCTACGAGCAGTACTTC
. 16 many TRBJ1-6 TRBV7-2 CASSFWAPRHNSPLHF TGTGCCAGCAGCTTTTGGGCACCGAGGCATAATTCACCCCTCCACTTT
. 15 few TRBJ2-2 TRBV19 CASSMRGANTGELFF TGTGCCAGTAGTATGCGGGGTGCGAACACCGGGGAGCTGTTTTTT
. 13 many TRBJ1-1 TRBV12-3/TRBV12-4 CASRKTRNTEAFF TGTGCCAGCAGAAAGACAAGAAACACTGAAGCTTTCTTT
. 15 . TRBJ2-2 TRBV6-2/TRBV6-3 CASREREGFTGELFF TGTGCCAGCAGGGAAAGAGAGGGGTTCACCGGGGAGCTGTTTTTT
. 14 few TRBJ2-5 TRBV6-9 CASSFQGIQETQYF TGTGCCAGCAGTTTTCAGGGGATCCAAGAGACCCAGTACTTC
TRBD1 16 few TRBJ2-2 TRBV2 CASSVRDRGLAGELFF TGTGCCAGCAGTGTACGGGACAGGGGGCTAGCCGGGGAGCTGTTTTTT
. 17 . TRBJ2-6 TRBV5-1 CASSLSGDPSGANVLTF TGCGCCAGCAGCTTGTCGGGGGACCCCTCTGGGGCCAACGTCCTGACTTTC
TRBD1 16 once TRBJ2-7 TRBV10-1 CASSRDRGFSSYEQYF TGCGCCAGCAGTCGGGACAGGGGGTTTTCATCCTACGAGCAGTACTTC
. 13 many TRBJ1-2 TRBV7-9 CASHTAVGSGYTF TGTGCCAGCCACACAGCGGTAGGGAGCGGCTACACCTTC
TRBD1 15 many TRBJ1-6 TRBV9 CASSGEGQGYSPLHF TGTGCCAGCAGCGGGGAGGGACAGGGGTATTCACCCCTCCACTTT
TRBD1 14 . TRBJ1-2 TRBV25-1 CASPRDRGGSGYTF TGTGCCAGCCCGCGCGACAGGGGAGGATCAGGCTACACCTTC
. 16 . TRBJ1-3 TRBV7-9 CASSLGGLSSGNTIYF TGTGCCAGCAGCTTAGGGGGCTTAAGCTCTGGAAACACCATATATTTT
TRBD1 16 . TRBJ2-7 TRBV11-2 CASSYGGHGQGREQYF TGTGCCAGCAGCTATGGAGGCCACGGACAGGGTCGCGAGCAGTACTTC
. 13 once TRBJ2-7 TRBV2 CASRKRTVYEQYF TGTGCCAGCAGGAAACGGACAGTATACGAGCAGTACTTC
TRBD1 18 few TRBJ1-5 TRBV19 CASSLSGAGGRGNQPQHF TGTGCCAGCTCCCTCTCCGGGGCAGGGGGCCGTGGCAATCAGCCCCAGCATTTT
. 13 many TRBJ2-5 TRBV12-3/TRBV12-4 CASSYSDQETQYF TGTGCCAGCAGTTACTCAGACCAAGAGACCCAGTACTTC
TRBD1 18 . TRBJ2-5 TRBV7-2 CASSTPGQGTPIRETQYF TGTGCCAGCAGCACGCCGGGACAGGGGACACCGATCCGGGAGACCCAGTACTTC
. 13 . TRBJ1-6 TRBV7-2 CASSLRAGSPLHF TGTGCCAGCAGCTTGAGGGCAGGTTCACCCCTCCACTTT
. 14 few TRBJ1-1 TRBV18 CASSPWEGDTEAFF TGTGCCAGCTCACCATGGGAGGGTGACACTGAAGCTTTCTTT
TRBD1 12 . TRBJ1-5 TRBV29-1 CSDGTGNQPQHF TGCAGCGACGGGACAGGCAATCAGCCCCAGCATTTT
. 13 few TRBJ2-2 TRBV5-1 CASSYRSLGELFF TGCGCCAGCAGTTACCGCTCCCTCGGGGAGCTGTTTTTT
. 16 few TRBJ2-2 TRBV4-1 CASSQDLFPSTGELFF TGCGCCAGCAGCCAAGATTTGTTCCCATCCACCGGGGAGCTGTTTTTT
. 14 . TRBJ1-6 TRBV20-1 CSARPIAGRSPLHF TGCAGTGCTAGGCCTATAGCGGGAAGGTCACCCCTCCACTTT
. 16 . TRBJ2-5 TRBV4-1 CASSQEGNDIAETQYF TGCGCCAGCAGCCAAGAGGGGAATGACATTGCCGAGACCCAGTACTTC
. 16 . TRBJ2-2 TRBV6-6 CASSVPGRGNTGELFF TGTGCCAGCAGTGTACCGGGACGGGGAAACACCGGGGAGCTGTTTTTT
TRBD2 21 . TRBJ2-6 TRBV20-1 CSASPLPSWREAPSGANVLTF TGCAGTGCTAGCCCCCTCCCCTCGTGGCGGGAGGCCCCCTCTGGGGCCAACGTCCTGACTTTC
. 15 many TRBJ1-4 TRBV7-9 CASSLGGVTNEKLFF TGCGCCAGCAGCCTGGGGGGTGTCACTAATGAAAAACTGTTTTTT
TRBD1 17 . TRBJ2-2 TRBV7-3 CASSFRDRGNPHGELFF TGTGCCAGCAGCTTCCGGGACAGGGGGAACCCCCACGGGGAGCTGTTTTTT
. 14 many TRBJ1-5 TRBV10-3 CAIRGGGGDQPQHF TGTGCCATCAGGGGGGGGGGGGGCGATCAGCCCCAGCATTTT
. 17 . TRBJ1-6 TRBV25-1 CASSFGPPTAYNSPLHF TGTGCCAGCAGTTTTGGGCCGCCGACAGCCTATAATTCACCCCTCCACTTT